This TCR beta chain originates from a study of cytomegalovirus exposure and HLA in healthy donors. This donor's record omits CMV serostatus. This clone was observed once. Primers: 60 Vbeta forward and 13 Jbeta reverse. This table comes from immunoSEQ multiplex PCR, and its TCRdb copy is limited to in-frame clones, with some not included. The sample has about 230,000 clones, under 90% seen once. The germline V and J ends were trimmed by 5 bases and 0 bases, with 10 bases remaining between them. CDR3 length: 15 amino acids. Looked up from germline, CDR1 is SEHNR and CDR2 is FQNEAQ (reference sequence). This receptor was identified in a human donor in good health. The V and J genes are TRBV7-9 and TRBJ1-4; tentative D call: TRBD1 (5 bases). The sequenced material came from PBMCs. CDR3 amino acids: CASSLGGSTNEKLFF. In DNA form, the CDR3 reads TGTGCCAGCAGCCTCGGGGGGTCAACTAATGAAAAACTGTTTTTT.